This section outlines one T cell receptor (beta chain) sequence together with its context. The data are from a study of blood T cell repertoires in COVID-19. Study at large: Italy, Spain and the United States were the sources of the convalescent and acute COVID-19 samples. Nucleic acid was either cDNA or gDNA, and it came from T cells, B-cell-depleted T cells, or PBMCs.

This CDR3 has 15 residues. Germline loops: CDR1 LNHDA, CDR2 SQIVND (reference sequence). Trimming cost V 7 bases and J 7 bases, with 22 bases left between them. Original handling: Reference gene primer amplification gave estimated nucleated cell counts. TCRdb keeps only in-frame clones here, not all; method: immunoSEQ multiplex PCR. That table gives V, J and clone size, and the DNA gave D and trimming. The top ten hold approximately 2.2% of the sample, which has 310,000 or so clones, around 87% seen once. The TCR sequence derives from a woman between 25 and 40 years old who had recovered from COVID-19. Sequencing was carried out using peripheral blood. The rearrangement links TRBV19 to TRBJ1-2; no definite D call. The CDR3 DNA follows: TGTGCCAGTACCTCGCCGACCCACTCATCGGGTGGCTACACCTTC. The encoded protein is CASTSPTHSSGGYTF.